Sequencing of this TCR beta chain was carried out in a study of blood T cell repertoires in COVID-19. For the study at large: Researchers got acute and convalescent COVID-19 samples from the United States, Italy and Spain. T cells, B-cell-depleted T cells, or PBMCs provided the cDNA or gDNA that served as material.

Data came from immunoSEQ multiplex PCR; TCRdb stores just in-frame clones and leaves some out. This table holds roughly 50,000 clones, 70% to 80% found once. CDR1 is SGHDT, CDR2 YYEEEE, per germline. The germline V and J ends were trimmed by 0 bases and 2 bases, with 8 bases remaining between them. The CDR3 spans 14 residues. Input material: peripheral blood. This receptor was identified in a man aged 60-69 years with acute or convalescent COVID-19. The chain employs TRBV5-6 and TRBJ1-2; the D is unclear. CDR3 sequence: CASSLVHSNYGYTF. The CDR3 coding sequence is TGTGCCAGCAGCTTGGTGCACTCGAACTATGGCTACACCTTC.